This T cell receptor beta chain was documented in a study of blood T cell repertoires in COVID-19. Trimming took off 6 bases at V and 7 bases at J, with 7 bases between the two ends. The CDR3 runs 12 residues. On this clone itself: Within the sample, other DNA sequences also encode this same CDR3.

Sequencing was performed with immunoSEQ multiplex PCR; in TCRdb, only in-frame clones are kept and a portion is missing. The table shows about 130,000 clones, with approximately 83% occurring only once. This receptor was obtained from a man in his fifties or sixties who had recovered from COVID-19. The sample comprised PBMCs or T cells enriched from blood (not recorded which). This rearrangement joins TRBV12-3 or TRBV12-4 to TRBJ1-6; a possible D gene is TRBD1 (6 bases). CDR3 in DNA: TGTGCCAGCAGGCAGGGGAATTCACCCCTCCACTTT. It encodes CASRQGNSPLHF.